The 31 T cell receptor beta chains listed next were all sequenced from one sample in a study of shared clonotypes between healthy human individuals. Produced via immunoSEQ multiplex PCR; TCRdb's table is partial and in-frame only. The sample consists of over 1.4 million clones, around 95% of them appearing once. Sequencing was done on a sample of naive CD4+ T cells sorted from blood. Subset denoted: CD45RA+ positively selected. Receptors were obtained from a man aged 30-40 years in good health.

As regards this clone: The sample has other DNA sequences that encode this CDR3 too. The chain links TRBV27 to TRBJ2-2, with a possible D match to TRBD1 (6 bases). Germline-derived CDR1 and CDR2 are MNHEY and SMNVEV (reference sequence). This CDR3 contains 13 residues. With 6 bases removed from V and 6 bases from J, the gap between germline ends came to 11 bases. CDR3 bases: TGTGCCAGCAGCCTCAGGGGTTCCGGGGAGCTGTTTTTT. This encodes CASSLRGSGELFF.

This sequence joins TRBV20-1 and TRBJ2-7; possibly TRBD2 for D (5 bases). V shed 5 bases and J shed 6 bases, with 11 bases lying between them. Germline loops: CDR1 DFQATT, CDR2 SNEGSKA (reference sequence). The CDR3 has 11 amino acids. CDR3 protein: CSALGEIEQYF. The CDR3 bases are TGCAGTGCTCTCGGGGAAATCGAGCAGTACTTC.

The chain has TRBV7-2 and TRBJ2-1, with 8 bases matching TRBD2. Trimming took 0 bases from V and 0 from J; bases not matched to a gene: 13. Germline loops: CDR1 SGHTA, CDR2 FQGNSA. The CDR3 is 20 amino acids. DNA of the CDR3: TGTGCCAGCAGCTTAGCGCTGGGAAGCGGGAGCCTGAGCTCCTACAATGAGCAGTTCTTC. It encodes CASSLALGSGSLSSYNEQFF.

CDR3 DNA sequence: TGTGCCAGTACACGGGACAGCGAAAATGAGCAGTTCTTC. It translates to CASTRDSENEQFF. The rearrangement links TRBV19 to TRBJ2-1, with TRBD1 matching over 7 bases. The CDR3 has 13 residues. The germline CDR1 and CDR2 sequences are LNHDA and SQIVND (reference sequence). J lost 7 bases, V lost 7 bases, and 7 bases had no gene match.

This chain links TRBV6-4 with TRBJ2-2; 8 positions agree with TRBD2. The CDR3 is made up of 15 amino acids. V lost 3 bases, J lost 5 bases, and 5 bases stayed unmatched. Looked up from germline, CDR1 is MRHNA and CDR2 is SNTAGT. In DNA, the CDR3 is TGTGCCAGCAGTGAATATCCGGGGGGGACCGGGGAGCTGTTTTTT. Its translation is CASSEYPGGTGELFF.

CDR3 residues: CASTRGGGAGLSTQYF. CDR3 bases: TGTGCCAGCACCAGAGGTGGGGGCGCGGGTCTTAGTACGCAGTATTTT. The J gene is TRBJ2-3, the V gene TRBV28, with a tentative D call TRBD1 (6 bases). The V end was cut by 7 bases, the J end by 8 bases, with 25 bases between. The V gene's germline CDR1 is MDHEN and CDR2 SYDVKM. The CDR3 runs to 16 residues.

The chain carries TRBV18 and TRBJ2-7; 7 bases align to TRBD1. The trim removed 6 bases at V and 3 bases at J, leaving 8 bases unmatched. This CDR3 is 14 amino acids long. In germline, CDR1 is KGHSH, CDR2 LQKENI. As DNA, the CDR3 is TGTGCCAGCTCGGTAAACAGGGGAGACTACGAGCAGTACTTC. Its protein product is CASSVNRGDYEQYF.

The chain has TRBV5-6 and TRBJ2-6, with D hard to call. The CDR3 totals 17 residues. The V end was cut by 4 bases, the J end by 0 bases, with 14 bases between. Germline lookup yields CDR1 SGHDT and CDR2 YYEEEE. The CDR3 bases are TGTGCCAGCAGCGCCCTAGTACGGTCCTCTGGGGCCAACGTCCTGACTTTC. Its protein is CASSALVRSSGANVLTF.

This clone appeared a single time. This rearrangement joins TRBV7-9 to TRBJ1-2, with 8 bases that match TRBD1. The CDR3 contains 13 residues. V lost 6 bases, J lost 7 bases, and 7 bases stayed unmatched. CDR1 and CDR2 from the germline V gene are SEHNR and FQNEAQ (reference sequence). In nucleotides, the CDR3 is TGTGCCAGCAGTTTGGACAGGGCGGGTGGCTACACCTTC. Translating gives CASSLDRAGGYTF.

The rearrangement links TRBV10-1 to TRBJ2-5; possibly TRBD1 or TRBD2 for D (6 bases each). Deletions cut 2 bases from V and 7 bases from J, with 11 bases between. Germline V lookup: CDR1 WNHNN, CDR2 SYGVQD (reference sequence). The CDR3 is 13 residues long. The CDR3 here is CASSETGRRTQYF. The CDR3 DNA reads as TGCGCCAGCAGTGAGACAGGGAGGCGGACCCAGTACTTC.

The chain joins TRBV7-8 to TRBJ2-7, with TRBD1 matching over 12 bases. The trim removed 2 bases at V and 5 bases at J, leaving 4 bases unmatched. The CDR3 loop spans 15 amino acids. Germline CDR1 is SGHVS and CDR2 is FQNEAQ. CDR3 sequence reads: CASSLTGTGGDEQYF. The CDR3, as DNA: TGTGCCAGCAGCTTAACCGGGACAGGGGGCGACGAGCAGTACTTC.

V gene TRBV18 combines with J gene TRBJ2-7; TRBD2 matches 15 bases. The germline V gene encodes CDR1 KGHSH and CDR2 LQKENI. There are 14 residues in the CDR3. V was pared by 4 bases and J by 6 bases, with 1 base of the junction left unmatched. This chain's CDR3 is CASSQGLAGGEQYF. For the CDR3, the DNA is TGTGCCAGCTCACAGGGACTAGCGGGAGGCGAGCAGTACTTC.

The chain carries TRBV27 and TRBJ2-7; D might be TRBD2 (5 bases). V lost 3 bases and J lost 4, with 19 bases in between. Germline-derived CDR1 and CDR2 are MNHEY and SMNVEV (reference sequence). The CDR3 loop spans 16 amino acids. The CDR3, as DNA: TGTGCCAGCAGTTTCAATCCGGCGGGTCCGGGTTACGAGCAGTACTTC. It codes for CASSFNPAGPGYEQYF.

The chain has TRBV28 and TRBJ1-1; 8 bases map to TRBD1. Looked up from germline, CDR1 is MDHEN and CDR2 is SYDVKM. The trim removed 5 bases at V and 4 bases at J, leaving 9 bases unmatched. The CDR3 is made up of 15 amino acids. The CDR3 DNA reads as TGTGCCAGCAGTAATTCAGGACAGGGTATCACTGAAGCTTTCTTT. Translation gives CASSNSGQGITEAFF.

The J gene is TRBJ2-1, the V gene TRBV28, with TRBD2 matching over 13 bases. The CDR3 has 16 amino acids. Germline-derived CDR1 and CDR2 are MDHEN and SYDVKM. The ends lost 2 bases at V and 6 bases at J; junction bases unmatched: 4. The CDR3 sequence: CASSLGGLAGTNEQFF. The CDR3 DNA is TGTGCCAGCAGTTTAGGGGGACTAGCGGGAACCAATGAGCAGTTCTTC.

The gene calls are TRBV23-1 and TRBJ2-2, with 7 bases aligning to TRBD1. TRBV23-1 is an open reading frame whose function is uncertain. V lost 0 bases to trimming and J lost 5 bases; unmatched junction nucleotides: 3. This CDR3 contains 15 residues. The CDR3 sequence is CASSQSDRVTGELFF. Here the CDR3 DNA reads TGCGCCAGCAGTCAATCCGACAGGGTAACCGGGGAGCTGTTTTTT.

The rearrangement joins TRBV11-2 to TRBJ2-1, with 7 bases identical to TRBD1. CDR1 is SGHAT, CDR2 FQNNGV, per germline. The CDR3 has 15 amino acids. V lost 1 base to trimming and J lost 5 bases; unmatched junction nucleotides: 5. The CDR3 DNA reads TGTGCCAGCAGCTTAGTCAGGGGGAAGAACAATGAGCAGTTCTTC. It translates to CASSLVRGKNNEQFF.

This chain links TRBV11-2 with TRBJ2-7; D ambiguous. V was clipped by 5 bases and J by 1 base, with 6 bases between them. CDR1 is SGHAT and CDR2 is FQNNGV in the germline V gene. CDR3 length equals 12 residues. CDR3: CASSPQSYEQYF. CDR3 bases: TGTGCCAGCAGCCCCCAGTCCTACGAGCAGTACTTC.

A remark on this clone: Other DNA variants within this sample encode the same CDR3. The CDR3 region is CASSLATSGRGNEQFF. The CDR3 nucleotides are TGTGCCAGCAGCTTAGCAACTAGCGGGAGAGGGAATGAGCAGTTCTTC. The chain is built from TRBV7-9 and TRBJ2-1; 11 nucleotides match TRBD2. Germline V CDR1 and CDR2: SEHNR, FQNEAQ (reference sequence). Trimming at V came to 0 bases and at J to 7 bases, leaving 5 bases not matched to a gene. There are 16 residues in the CDR3.

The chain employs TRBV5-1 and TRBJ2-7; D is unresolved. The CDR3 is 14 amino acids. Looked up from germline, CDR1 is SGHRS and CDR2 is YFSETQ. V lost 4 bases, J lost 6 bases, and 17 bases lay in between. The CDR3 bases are TGCGCCAGCAGCCTGGAGCTCCACCGAGTCGAGCAGTACTTC. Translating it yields CASSLELHRVEQYF.

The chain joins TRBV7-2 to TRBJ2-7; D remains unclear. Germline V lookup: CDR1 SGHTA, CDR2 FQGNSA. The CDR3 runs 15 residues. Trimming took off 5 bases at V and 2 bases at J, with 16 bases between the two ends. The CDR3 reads CASSPRNSLAYEQYF. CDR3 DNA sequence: TGTGCCAGCAGCCCAAGGAACAGTCTAGCCTACGAGCAGTACTTC.

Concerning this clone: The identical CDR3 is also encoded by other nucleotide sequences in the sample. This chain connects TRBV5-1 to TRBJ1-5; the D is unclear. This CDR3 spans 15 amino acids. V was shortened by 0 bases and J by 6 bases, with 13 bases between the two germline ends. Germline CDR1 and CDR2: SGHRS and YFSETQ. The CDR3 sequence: CASSLEGRGSQPQHF. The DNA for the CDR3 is TGCGCCAGCAGCTTGGAGGGCCGCGGCAGTCAGCCCCAGCATTTT.

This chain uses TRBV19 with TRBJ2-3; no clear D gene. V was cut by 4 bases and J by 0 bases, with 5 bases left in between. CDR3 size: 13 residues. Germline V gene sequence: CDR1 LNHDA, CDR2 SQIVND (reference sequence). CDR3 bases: TGTGCCAGTAGTAAAGTAAGCACAGATACGCAGTATTTT. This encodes CASSKVSTDTQYF.

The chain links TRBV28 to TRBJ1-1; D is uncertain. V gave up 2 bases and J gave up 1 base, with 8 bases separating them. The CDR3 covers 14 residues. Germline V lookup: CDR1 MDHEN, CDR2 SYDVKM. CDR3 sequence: CASSLVQRNTEAFF. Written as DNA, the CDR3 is TGTGCCAGCAGTTTAGTCCAGCGGAACACTGAAGCTTTCTTT. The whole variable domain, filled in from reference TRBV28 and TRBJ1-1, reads DVKVTQSSRYLVKRTGEKVFLECVQDMDHENMFWYRQDPGLGLRLIYFSYDVKMKEKGDIPEGYSVSREKKERFSLILESASTNQTSMYLCASSLVQRNTEAFFGQGTRLTVV.

CDR3: CASRRRTGRTQETQYF. The CDR3 DNA sequence: TGTGCCAGCAGGCGGAGGACAGGGAGGACCCAAGAGACCCAGTACTTC. The chain links TRBV2 to TRBJ2-5; 8 bases fit TRBD1. The germline CDR1 and CDR2 sequences are SNHLY and FYNNEI. The J segment lost 1 base and the V segment lost 6 bases, leaving 10 bases of the junction unmatched. The length of the CDR3 is 16 residues. The variable domain in full, completed from reference TRBV2 and TRBJ2-5, reads EPEVTQTPSHQVTQMGQEVILRCVPISNHLYFYWYRQILGQKVEFLVSFYNNEISEKSEIFDDQFSVERPDGSNFTLKIRSTKLEDSAMYFCASRRRTGRTQETQYFGPGTRLLVL.

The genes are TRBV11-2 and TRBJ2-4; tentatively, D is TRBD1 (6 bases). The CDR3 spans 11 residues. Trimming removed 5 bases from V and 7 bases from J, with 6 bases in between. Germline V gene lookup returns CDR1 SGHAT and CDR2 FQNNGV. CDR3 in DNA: TGTGCCAGCAGCCAGGGGAACATTCAGTACTTC. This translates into CASSQGNIQYF.

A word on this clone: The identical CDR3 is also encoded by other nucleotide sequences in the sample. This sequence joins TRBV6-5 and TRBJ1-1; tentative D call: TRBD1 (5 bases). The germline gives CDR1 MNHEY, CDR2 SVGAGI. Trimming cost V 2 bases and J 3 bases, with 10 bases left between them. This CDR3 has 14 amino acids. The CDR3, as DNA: TGTGCCAGCAGTTACGAGGGGCGGGACACTGAAGCTTTCTTT. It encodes CASSYEGRDTEAFF.

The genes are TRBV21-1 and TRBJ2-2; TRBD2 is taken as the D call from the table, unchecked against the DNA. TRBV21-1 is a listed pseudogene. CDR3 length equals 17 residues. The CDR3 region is CASSKVGRRGNTGELFF. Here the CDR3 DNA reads TGTGCCAGCAGCAAAGTGGGGAGGCGGGGCAACACCGGGGAGCTGTTTTTT.

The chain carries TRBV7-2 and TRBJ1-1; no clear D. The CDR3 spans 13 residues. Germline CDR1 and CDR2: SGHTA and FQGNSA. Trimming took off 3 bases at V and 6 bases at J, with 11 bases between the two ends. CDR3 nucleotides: TGTGCCAGCAGCTTGCAGGTTTATGCTGAAGCTTTCTTT. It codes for CASSLQVYAEAFF.

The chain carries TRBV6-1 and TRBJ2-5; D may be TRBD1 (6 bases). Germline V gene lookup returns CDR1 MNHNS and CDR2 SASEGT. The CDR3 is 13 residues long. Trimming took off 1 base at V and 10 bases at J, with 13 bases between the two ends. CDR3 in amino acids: CASSEVRGTIQYF. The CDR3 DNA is TGTGCCAGCAGTGAAGTGAGGGGGACGATCCAGTACTTC.

The DNA of the CDR3 is TGCGCCAGCAGCTACTCCGGGGTCCTGGCGGGCAATGAGCAGTTCTTC. This translates into CASSYSGVLAGNEQFF. The rearrangement joins TRBV5-1 to TRBJ2-1; perhaps TRBD2 as D (5 bases). This CDR3 contains 16 residues. V lost 3 bases and J 6 bases, leaving 19 bases between the germline ends. CDR1 is SGHRS and CDR2 is YFSETQ in the germline V gene.